The 15 T cell receptor beta chains in this list originate from one sample, sequenced in a study of CD8 T cells in Susac syndrome. With random hexamers, roughly 0.5 to 1 ug RNA was reverse transcribed. TCRdb used MiXCR to reprocess the immunoSEQ multiplex PCR reads, holding one entry per CDR3 protein. The top ten clones hold 0.15% to 0.2% of a sample with about 60,000 distinct CDR3 sequences, around nine tenths of them seen once. The sample was CD8+ T cells from PBMCs. The source is a human donor in good health.

The rearrangement links TRBV4-1 to TRBJ2-7; D may match TRBD1 or TRBD2 (5 bases each). V lost 2 bases to trimming and J lost 1 base, with 9 bases between them. This CDR3 contains 14 residues. Germline CDR1 is MGHRA and CDR2 is YSYEKL. CDR3 bases: TGCGCCAGCAGCCAATACGAGGGGTCCTACGAGCAGTACTTC. Its translation is CASSQYEGSYEQYF.

This clonotype was picked up a small number of times. This sequence joins TRBV5-1 and TRBJ1-1, with D maybe TRBD1 (5 bases). This CDR3 region has 13 residues. Per germline, CDR1 SGHRS and CDR2 YFSETQ. V lost 2 bases, J lost 6 bases, and 11 bases lay in between. The CDR3 nucleotides read TGCGCCAGCAGCTTCACGGGGGAACCTGAAGCTTTCTTT. Translating gives CASSFTGEPEAFF.

The V call is TRBV19, the J call TRBJ2-7; D gene ambiguous. From germline, CDR1 is LNHDA and CDR2 SQIVND (reference sequence). This CDR3 is 14 amino acids long. Trimming stripped 1 base from V and 0 bases from J, with 7 bases between. The CDR3 reads CASSIGRSSYEQYF. DNA for the CDR3: TGTGCCAGTAGTATAGGCAGAAGCTCCTACGAGCAGTACTTC.

CDR3 protein: CASSLGRNVEQYF. The CDR3, as DNA: TGTGCCAGCAGTTTGGGCAGGAACGTCGAGCAGTACTTC. The gene calls are TRBV27 and TRBJ2-7; the D is unclear. Germline assignment: CDR1 MNHEY and CDR2 SMNVEV (reference sequence). Trimming removed 3 bases at V and 6 bases at J, with 12 bases between. This CDR3 has 13 residues.

This clonotype was detected only a few times. The chain is built from TRBV5-4 and TRBJ2-5; the match to TRBD1 covers 7 bases. The V gene's germline CDR1 is SGHNT and CDR2 YYREEE (reference sequence). The CDR3 contains 12 residues. V lost 3 bases and J lost 12; bases outside the gene matches: 8. Here the CDR3 DNA reads TGTGCCAGCAGCTACGGGACAGAGAGGGAGTACTTC. It codes for CASSYGTEREYF.

The rearrangement joins TRBV4-2 to TRBJ2-3; D unresolved. V gave up 0 bases and J gave up 0 bases, with 1 base separating them. The CDR3 is 13 residues long. Germline CDR1 and CDR2: LGHNA and YNFKEQ. This chain's CDR3 is CASSQDSTDTQYF. Written as DNA, the CDR3 is TGTGCCAGCAGCCAAGATAGCACAGATACGCAGTATTTT.

V is TRBV11-2 and J is TRBJ2-4; a weak D match, TRBD2 (5 bases). CDR3 size: 14 residues. Trimming removed 1 base at V and 5 bases at J, with 9 bases between. Germline V lookup: CDR1 SGHAT, CDR2 FQNNGV. CDR3 coding DNA: TGTGCCAGCAGCTTAGGTGGAGGCCAAAACATTCAGTACTTC. It is translated as CASSLGGGQNIQYF.

V and J are TRBV4-1 and TRBJ2-7, with TRBD1 matching over 7 bases. The trim removed 2 bases at V and 7 bases at J, leaving 11 bases unmatched. Germline-derived CDR1 and CDR2 are MGHRA and YSYEKL. This CDR3 has 15 amino acids. As DNA, the CDR3 is TGCGCCAGCAGCCAAAAAGCACTCGGGACAGTTGAGCAGTACTTC. Protein: CASSQKALGTVEQYF.

The rearrangement joins TRBV7-9 to TRBJ2-5, with 7 bases matching TRBD2. Germline V lookup: CDR1 SEHNR, CDR2 FQNEAQ (reference sequence). The CDR3 extends over 14 amino acids. With V trimmed by 5 bases and J by 5 bases, 8 bases remained unmatched. The CDR3 loop reads CASSQREWEETQYF. The CDR3 coding sequence is TGTGCCAGCAGCCAGCGGGAATGGGAGGAGACCCAGTACTTC.

The chain has TRBV5-5 and TRBJ1-1; D possibly corresponds to TRBD1 (6 bases). CDR3 size: 14 residues. V lost 1 base to trimming and J lost 4 bases, with 11 bases between them. CDR1 is SGHKS, CDR2 YYEKEE, per germline (reference sequence). The CDR3 region has the DNA TGTGCCAGCAGCTTGTGGGTCAGGGGCACTGAAGCTTTCTTT. It is translated as CASSLWVRGTEAFF.

The genes are TRBV13 and TRBJ2-5; TRBD1 agrees at 8 bases. The CDR3 runs 16 residues. From germline, CDR1 is PRHDT and CDR2 FYEKMQ (reference sequence). V shed 2 bases and J 4 bases; nucleotides not matched to a gene: 9. CDR3 region: CASSLPSDRVGETQYF. The CDR3 DNA is TGTGCCAGCAGCTTACCTTCGGACAGGGTCGGAGAGACCCAGTACTTC.

The count of this clonotype is one. The chain has TRBV4-1 and TRBJ2-7, with TRBD2 matching 10 bases. The ends lost 2 bases at V and 3 bases at J; junction bases unmatched: 10. The CDR3 is 17 residues long. The germline CDR1 and CDR2 sequences are MGHRA and YSYEKL. The CDR3 loop reads CASSQMPQLAGVYEQYF. CDR3 in DNA: TGCGCCAGCAGCCAAATGCCCCAGCTAGCGGGGGTCTACGAGCAGTACTTC.

J is TRBJ1-1 and V is TRBV5-1, with a weak D call TRBD1 (6 bases). This CDR3 spans 17 amino acids. CDR1 is SGHRS and CDR2 is YFSETQ in the germline V gene. V lost 0 bases to trimming and J lost 2 bases, with 17 bases between them. CDR3 in amino acids: CASSLVRGRGSNTEAFF. DNA of the CDR3: TGCGCCAGCAGCTTGGTACGTGGCAGGGGTTCCAACACTGAAGCTTTCTTT.

The rearrangement joins TRBV7-9 to TRBJ1-1, with a weak D call TRBD1 (6 bases). Germline CDR1 SEHNR, CDR2 FQNEAQ (reference sequence). The V end was cut by 2 bases, the J end by 2 bases, with 12 bases between. The length of the CDR3 is 15 residues. CDR3 DNA: TGTGCCAGCAGCTTATTAGGGACACTTAACACTGAAGCTTTCTTT. Amino acid sequence: CASSLLGTLNTEAFF.

The rearrangement uses TRBV2 and TRBJ1-5; D unclear. Deletions cut 4 bases from V and 0 bases from J, with 10 bases between. Germline V gene data show CDR1 as SNHLY and CDR2 as FYNNEI. CDR3 length: 15 residues. The CDR3 bases are TGTGCCAGCAGTGTCTGGCAGAATAGCAATCAGCCCCAGCATTTT. It encodes CASSVWQNSNQPQHF.